These 25 T cell receptor beta chains share one sample of origin, sequenced in a study of siplizumab effects on memory and regulatory T cells. The method was immunoSEQ multiplex PCR; TCRdb's version includes in-frame clones alone and lacks a portion of them. Of some 100,000 clones listed, around 92% are singletons. The sequencing sample was made of CD4+ T cells sorted from blood. The receptors here all came from a human donor in good health. Some clones in this sample may be carry-over from other donors' samples.

The chain has TRBV19 and TRBJ2-6; D is possibly TRBD1 (6 bases). The CDR3 covers 16 residues. Germline V gives CDR1 LNHDA, CDR2 SQIVND (reference sequence). V lost 5 bases to trimming and J lost 0 bases, with 11 bases between them. CDR3 bases: TGTGCCAGTAGTTCCTGGACAGCCTCTGGGGCCAACGTCCTGACTTTC. Its translation is CASSSWTASGANVLTF.

The chain uses TRBV7-9 and TRBJ1-3; unclear D gene. The germline V gene has CDR1 SEHNR and CDR2 FQNEAQ (reference sequence). This CDR3 contains 15 residues. V shed 1 base and J shed 0 bases, with 7 bases lying between them. The CDR3 DNA is TGTGCCAGCAGCTTAGGTGGAGACTCTGGAAACACCATATATTTT. Amino acid sequence: CASSLGGDSGNTIYF.

The J gene is TRBJ2-3, the V gene TRBV10-1, with TRBD2 matching over 9 bases. Germline trimming cut 6 bases from V and 4 bases from J; bases unmatched to any gene: 14. The CDR3 totals 17 residues. CDR1 and CDR2 from the germline V gene are WNHNN and SYGVQD (reference sequence). The CDR3 sequence: CASSNGAGGPGADTQYF. The CDR3, as DNA: TGCGCCAGCAGCAACGGGGCGGGAGGGCCTGGGGCAGATACGCAGTATTTT.

The V and J genes are TRBV12-5 and TRBJ1-6, with D unresolved. Per the germline V gene, CDR1 is LGHNT and CDR2 is FRNRAP. Trimming stripped 6 bases from V and 9 bases from J, with 18 bases between. CDR3 length: 15 residues. The CDR3 region has the DNA TGTGCTAGTGGCCCCTCAACCGGACCGAGTTCACCCCTCCACTTT. Its protein product is CASGPSTGPSSPLHF. Based on the CDR3 plus reference TRBV12-5 and TRBJ1-6, the full variable domain is DARVTQTPRHKVTEMGQEVTMRCQPILGHNTVFWYRQTMMQGLELLAYFRNRAPLDDSGMPKDRFSAEMPDATLATLKIQPSEPRDSAVYFCASGPSTGPSSPLHFGNGTRLTVT.

V usage is TRBV5-1 and J usage is TRBJ2-2, with a weak D call TRBD2 (5 bases). This CDR3 comprises 15 residues. Germline CDR1 reads SGHRS; CDR2 reads YFSETQ. V lost 4 bases and J 4 bases, leaving 14 bases between the germline ends. The DNA for the CDR3 is TGCGCCAGCAGCACGGGAAACGTGGGCACCGGGGAGCTGTTTTTT. This encodes CASSTGNVGTGELFF.

This sequence joins TRBV10-3 and TRBJ2-7; 10 positions agree with TRBD2. V dropped 4 bases and J dropped 2; count of bases not matched to a gene: 11. Germline V gene lookup returns CDR1 ENHRY and CDR2 SYGVKD. The CDR3 is made up of 17 amino acids. CDR3 protein: CAISGFGLAATPYEQYF. In DNA form, the CDR3 reads TGTGCCATCAGTGGTTTCGGACTAGCGGCTACCCCCTACGAGCAGTACTTC.

The rearrangement joins TRBV7-2 to TRBJ2-7, with 13 bases fitting TRBD2. This CDR3 is built from 15 residues. CDR1 SGHTA and CDR2 FQGNSA come from the germline V gene. Trimming cost V 3 bases and J 6 bases; bases outside gene matches: 5. CDR3 protein: CASSLLGLAGIEQYF. The CDR3 DNA follows: TGTGCCAGCAGCTTGTTGGGACTAGCGGGGATCGAGCAGTACTTC.

This chain links TRBV28 with TRBJ2-7; D gene ambiguous. The CDR3 runs to 14 residues. Between the trimmed V and J ends, which lost 3 bases and 2 bases, there was a span of 11 bases. Germline assignment: CDR1 MDHEN and CDR2 SYDVKM. CDR3 amino acids: CASSFRLGTYEQYF. CDR3 coding DNA: TGTGCCAGCAGTTTTCGGCTAGGCACCTACGAGCAGTACTTC. The full variable domain, completed using reference TRBV28 and TRBJ2-7, is DVKVTQSSRYLVKRTGEKVFLECVQDMDHENMFWYRQDPGLGLRLIYFSYDVKMKEKGDIPEGYSVSREKKERFSLILESASTNQTSMYLCASSFRLGTYEQYFGPGTRLTVT.

This chain links TRBV6-5 with TRBJ2-1; perhaps D is TRBD1 or TRBD2 (6 bases each). The V gene lost 2 bases and the J gene lost 4 bases, with 12 bases spanning the gap. Per the germline V gene, CDR1 is MNHEY and CDR2 is SVGAGI. The length of the CDR3 is 15 residues. In DNA form, the CDR3 reads TGTGCCAGCAGTTACGGGCAGGGGAGGTACAATGAGCAGTTCTTC. This gives the protein CASSYGQGRYNEQFF.

This sequence joins TRBV6-6 and TRBJ2-7, with 7 positions matching TRBD1. There are 13 residues in the CDR3. V was pared by 5 bases and J by 5 bases, with 6 bases of the junction left unmatched. Germline-derived CDR1 and CDR2 are MNHNY and SVGAGI (reference sequence). The CDR3 region has the DNA TGTGCCAGCAGTGACAGGGTAGAGGACGAGCAGTACTTC. Its protein is CASSDRVEDEQYF.

This clone was seen only once. The V and J genes are TRBV10-1 and TRBJ1-1; no clear D gene. Germline loops: CDR1 WNHNN, CDR2 SYGVQD (reference sequence). Trimming removed 2 bases at V and 1 base at J, with 5 bases between. The CDR3 loop spans 13 amino acids. CDR3 sequence (DNA): TGCGCCAGCAGTGAGGACGGGAACACTGAAGCTTTCTTT. Translated: CASSEDGNTEAFF.

This CDR3 reads CASSPVFGGMDTEAFF. The CDR3 DNA sequence: TGTGCCAGCTCACCGGTTTTCGGGGGCATGGACACTGAAGCTTTCTTT. J is TRBJ1-1 and V is TRBV18; possible D gene TRBD1, 6 bases. This CDR3 comprises 16 residues. The V end lost 3 bases, the J end lost 3 bases, and 17 bases lay between the germline ends. Germline CDR1 and CDR2: KGHSH and LQKENI.

The CDR3 region has the DNA TGTGCCAGCAGTTCCCGGACAGGGGTCAGGGGCTCCTACAATGAGCAGTTCTTC. It specifies CASSSRTGVRGSYNEQFF. The gene calls are TRBV28 and TRBJ2-1; 9 bases align to TRBD1. From germline, CDR1 is MDHEN and CDR2 SYDVKM. This CDR3 is 18 amino acids long. V was pared by 4 bases and J by 0 bases, with 10 bases of the junction left unmatched.

The chain joins TRBV18 to TRBJ2-7; 10 bases fit TRBD2. The ends lost 6 bases at V and 3 bases at J; junction bases unmatched: 8. This CDR3 spans 15 amino acids. Germline V lookup: CDR1 KGHSH, CDR2 LQKENI. Written as DNA, the CDR3 is TGTGCCAGCTCCCGGCTAGCGGGAGAGGGCTACGAGCAGTACTTC. Translating gives CASSRLAGEGYEQYF. The whole variable domain, remainder taken from reference TRBV18 and TRBJ2-7, is NAGVMQNPRHLVRRRGQEARLRCSPMKGHSHVYWYRQLPEEGLKFMVYLQKENIIDESGMPKERFSAEFPKEGPSILRIQQVVRGDSAAYFCASSRLAGEGYEQYFGPGTRLTVT.

The CDR3 loop reads CASTRRTHQETQYF. CDR3 coding DNA: TGTGCCAGCACCCGAAGGACACACCAAGAGACCCAGTACTTC. The chain carries TRBV2 and TRBJ2-5, with a tentative D call TRBD1 (5 bases). The V gene lost 7 bases and the J gene lost 0 bases, with 12 bases spanning the gap. The germline V gene encodes CDR1 SNHLY and CDR2 FYNNEI. The CDR3 runs 14 residues. Full variable domain (rest looked up from reference TRBV2 and TRBJ2-5): EPEVTQTPSHQVTQMGQEVILRCVPISNHLYFYWYRQILGQKVEFLVSFYNNEISEKSEIFDDQFSVERPDGSNFTLKIRSTKLEDSAMYFCASTRRTHQETQYFGPGTRLLVL.

The chain joins TRBV21-1 to TRBJ2-1; TRBD2, as called in the table, went unchecked against the DNA. TRBV21-1 is labeled a pseudogene. The CDR3 is 16 amino acids. The CDR3 loop is CASSKPTGSRIHEQFF. The DNA of the CDR3 is TGTGCCAGCAGCAAACCCACCGGTTCTAGAATCCATGAGCAGTTCTTC.

The count of this clone is one. V and J are TRBV19 and TRBJ2-3; a possible D gene is TRBD2 (6 bases). The V end lost 1 base, the J end lost 7 bases, and 15 bases lay between the germline ends. This CDR3 is built from 15 residues. Looked up from germline, CDR1 is LNHDA and CDR2 is SQIVND (reference sequence). CDR3 sequence: CASSIAGERLYTQYF. In DNA form, the CDR3 reads TGTGCCAGTAGTATAGCGGGAGAAAGGCTGTATACGCAGTATTTT.

This clone came up a few times. The chain uses TRBV6-1 and TRBJ2-1; 8 bases are a match to TRBD1. The CDR3 covers 12 residues. Germline lookup yields CDR1 MNHNS and CDR2 SASEGT. V was clipped by 6 bases and J by 12 bases; unmatched bases: 7. The CDR3 DNA sequence: TGTGCCAGCAGCCAAGACAGGGGCGGGCAGTTCTTC. Translation: CASSQDRGGQFF.

V and J are TRBV11-2 and TRBJ2-5; TRBD1 aligns across 8 bases. The CDR3 loop spans 16 amino acids. CDR1 and CDR2 from the germline V gene are SGHAT and FQNNGV. Trimming cost V 1 base and J 2 bases; bases outside gene matches: 6. CDR3 in amino acids: CASSLGDRGLQETQYF. The CDR3 DNA follows: TGTGCCAGCAGCTTAGGAGACAGGGGCTTACAAGAGACCCAGTACTTC. The complete variable domain, with remaining parts taken from reference TRBV11-2 and TRBJ2-5, reads EAGVAQSPRYKIIEKRQSVAFWCNPISGHATLYWYQQILGQGPKLLIQFQNNGVVDDSQLPKDRFSAERLKGVDSTLKIQPAKLEDSAVYLCASSLGDRGLQETQYFGPGTRLLVL.

V is TRBV6-1 and J is TRBJ2-3; TRBD2 agrees at 8 bases. In germline, CDR1 is MNHNS, CDR2 SASEGT. Losses at the gene ends were 2 bases for V and 4 bases for J; bases not matched to a gene: 5. The CDR3 consists of 15 residues. The CDR3 sequence is CASSEQPAGADTQYF. The DNA for the CDR3 is TGTGCCAGCAGTGAACAGCCAGCGGGAGCAGATACGCAGTATTTT.

The chain has TRBV28 and TRBJ2-7; D may be TRBD2 (6 bases). The ends were cut back, 7 bases at V and 5 bases at J, with 21 bases in the middle. CDR3 length: 15 amino acids. Germline V gene sequence: CDR1 MDHEN, CDR2 SYDVKM. CDR3 coding DNA: TGTGCCAGCACCCCCGGAGGGGCCAGGCTAAACGAGCAGTACTTC. Amino acid sequence: CASTPGGARLNEQYF.

On this clone: One end of the junction is discordant with germline, which a read error may explain. The chain links TRBV20-1 to TRBJ1-3; D remains ambiguous. Germline CDR1 DFQATT, CDR2 SNEGSKA (reference sequence). The CDR3 spans 11 residues. CDR3 nucleotide sequence: TGCAGTGCTCATATAGGAAGCACCATATATTTT. Protein product: CSAHIGSTIYF.

V gene TRBV19 combines with J gene TRBJ2-7, with TRBD2 identical over 10 bases. CDR1 is LNHDA, CDR2 SQIVND, per germline (reference sequence). The J segment lost 7 bases and the V segment lost 3 bases, leaving 12 bases of the junction unmatched. This CDR3 is 16 amino acids long. This CDR3 reads CASSMYVAGGWQEQYF. The CDR3 DNA reads as TGTGCCAGTAGTATGTACGTAGCGGGAGGCTGGCAAGAGCAGTACTTC.

This chain connects TRBV6-1 to TRBJ2-1; 7 positions agree with TRBD2. After removal of 4 bases from V and 8 bases from J, the junction contained 14 bases not matched to a gene. The CDR3 is 16 amino acids. Germline CDR1 reads MNHNS; CDR2 reads SASEGT. In DNA form, the CDR3 reads TGTGCCAGCAGTGGGGGGGGGTACAAATATACCGATGAGCAGTTCTTC. Amino acid sequence: CASSGGGYKYTDEQFF.

CDR3 sequence: CASSSRVGTSGSAGRETQYF. CDR3 DNA sequence: TGCGCCAGCAGCTCCCGGGTGGGGACTAGCGGGAGTGCGGGGCGAGAGACCCAGTACTTC. The V and J genes are TRBV5-1 and TRBJ2-5, with TRBD2 identical over 14 bases. Germline V lookup: CDR1 SGHRS, CDR2 YFSETQ. The CDR3 runs 20 residues. Trimming took 3 bases from V and 4 from J; bases not matched to a gene: 17. The full variable domain, completed using reference TRBV5-1 and TRBJ2-5, is KAGVTQTPRYLIKTRGQQVTLSCSPISGHRSVSWYQQTPGQGLQFLFEYFSETQRNKGNFPGRFSGRQFSNSRSEMNVSTLELGDSALYLCASSSRVGTSGSAGRETQYFGPGTRLLVL.